In its sample, the clone carrying this T cell receptor (beta chain) was seen a few times. The source of the sample is a study of identical twins. TCRdb reanalysed the 5' RACE reads using MiXCR and keeps one entry per CDR3 protein. The sample lists fewer than 350,000 distinct CDR3 sequences, more than 6.5% seen once, with around 2.1% in the top ten. Germline CDR1 is SGHRS and CDR2 is YFSETQ. The CDR3 is made up of 12 amino acids. V was shortened by 4 bases and J by 12 bases, with 15 bases between the two germline ends. This sample also belongs to another study, concerning yellow fever vaccine responses in identical twins.

This chain joins TRBV5-1 and TRBJ2-3; maybe TRBD2 (5 bases). The sample comprised memory (CD45RO+) T cells sorted from blood. The TCR was taken from a woman aged 18-29 years in good health. This CDR3 is CASSTEAPGQYF. In nucleotides, the CDR3 is TGCGCCAGCAGCACGGAGGCCCCAGGCCAGTATTTT. Full variable domain (missing parts from reference TRBV5-1 and TRBJ2-3): KAGVTQTPRYLIKTRGQQVTLSCSPISGHRSVSWYQQTPGQGLQFLFEYFSETQRNKGNFPGRFSGRQFSNSRSEMNVSTLELGDSALYLCASSTEAPGQYFGPGTRLTVL.